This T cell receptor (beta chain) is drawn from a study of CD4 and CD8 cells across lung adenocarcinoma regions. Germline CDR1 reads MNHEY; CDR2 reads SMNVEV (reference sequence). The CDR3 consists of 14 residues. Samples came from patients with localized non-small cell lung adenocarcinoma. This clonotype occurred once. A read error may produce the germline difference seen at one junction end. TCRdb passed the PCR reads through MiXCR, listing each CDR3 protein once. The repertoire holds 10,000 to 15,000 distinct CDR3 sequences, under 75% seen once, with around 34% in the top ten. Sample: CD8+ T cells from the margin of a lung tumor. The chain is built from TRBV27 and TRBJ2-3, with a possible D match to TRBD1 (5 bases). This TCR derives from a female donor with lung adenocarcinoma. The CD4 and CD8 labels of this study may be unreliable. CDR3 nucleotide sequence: TGTGCCAGCAGGGGGCGGTGCCTCAAAGATACGCAGTACTTT. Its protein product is CASRGRCLKDTQYF.